Listed here is a single T cell receptor (beta chain). The antigen is unknown. This specimen belongs to a study of cytomegalovirus exposure and HLA in healthy donors. Findings of the study overall: Across donors, presence/absence analyses took sequencing depth to be roughly uniform. A later analysis found most CMV-associated TCR beta chains apparently HLA-restricted. Some public TCRs appeared in many individuals, while most sequences were rare. Being indistinguishable, some V segments were excluded, TRBV6-2 and TRBV6-3 among them.

60 Vbeta and 13 Jbeta primers were used in PCR. Some clones are missing from TCRdb's copy, which holds only in-frame ones; the method was immunoSEQ multiplex PCR. The table records more than 85,000 clones, roughly 80% of them present only once. This CDR3 is 16 amino acids long. Trimming cost V 2 bases and J 0 bases, with 12 bases left between them. CDR1 is MNHEY and CDR2 is SMNVEV in the germline V gene (reference sequence). The sample taken for sequencing was PBMCs. The genes are TRBV27 and TRBJ2-3; tentative D call: TRBD1 (6 bases). The TCR originated in a man younger than 40 in good health and CMV-seropositive. The CDR3 spells CASSLIPGQSTDTQYF. The CDR3 nucleotides are TGTGCCAGCAGTTTAATCCCCGGACAGAGCACAGATACGCAGTATTTT.